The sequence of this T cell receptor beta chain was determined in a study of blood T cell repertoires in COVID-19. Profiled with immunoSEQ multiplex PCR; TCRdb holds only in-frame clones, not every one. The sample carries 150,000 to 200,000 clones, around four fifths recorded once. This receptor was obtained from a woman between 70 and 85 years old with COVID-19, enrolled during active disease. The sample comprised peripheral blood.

For the CDR3, the DNA is TGTGCCAGTAGTATCACAACGGGCGGGAGTGATACGCAGTATTTT. The encoded protein is CASSITTGGSDTQYF. This sequence joins TRBV19 and TRBJ2-3; TRBD2 matches 7 bases. Germline values: CDR1 LNHDA, CDR2 SQIVND (reference sequence). V shed 3 bases and J 6 bases; nucleotides not matched to a gene: 9. This CDR3 comprises 15 residues.